This T cell receptor beta chain was observed in a study of cytomegalovirus exposure and HLA in healthy donors. The PCR employed 60 Vbeta primers together with 13 Jbeta primers. Profiled with immunoSEQ multiplex PCR; TCRdb holds only in-frame clones, not every one. Among around 100,000 clones listed, 74% were seen once. CDR3 length: 11 residues. CDR1 SGHAT and CDR2 FQNNGV come from the germline V gene. The V end was cut by 5 bases, the J end by 8 bases, with 7 bases between. Specimen: PBMCs. The sequence derives from a man aged 50 or older in good health and CMV-seropositive. The rearrangement uses TRBV11-2 and TRBJ2-1; D not certain. Here the CDR3 DNA reads TGTGCCAGCAGCCTCTCGGATGAGCAGTTCTTC. This translates into CASSLSDEQFF.